This T cell receptor (beta chain) is from a study of beta chain features in type 1 diabetes. Study context: No patient-donor differences in age, gender, total cells or subset yield.

Expressed TCRB transcripts were sequenced because the isolated RNA had all been reverse transcribed beforehand. The table came from immunoSEQ multiplex PCR; TCRdb's copy has only in-frame clones and leaves some out. In the table there are hundreds of thousands of clones, around a sixth of which are singletons. The sequencing input was naive CD4+ T cells from blood. This clonotype was obtained from a woman aged 18 to 35 in good health.

For the CDR3, the DNA is TGTGCCAGCAGCGTAGAGGGCTTTGGAAACACCATATATTTT. Translation: CASSVEGFGNTIYF. The chain uses TRBV9 and TRBJ1-3; D not resolved. Trimming removed 0 bases at V and 3 bases at J, with 7 bases between. The CDR3 extends over 14 amino acids. Germline lookup yields CDR1 SGDLS and CDR2 YYNGEE. The full variable domain, its missing parts supplied by reference TRBV9 and TRBJ1-3, is DSGVTQTPKHLITATGQRVTLRCSPRSGDLSVYWYQQSLDQGLQFLIQYYNGEERAKGNILERFSAQQFPDLHSELNLSSLELGDSALYFCASSVEGFGNTIYFGEGSWLTVV.